This T cell receptor beta chain was recovered during a study of PD-L1 blockade in urothelial cancer. With V trimmed by 0 bases and J by 1 base, 6 bases remained unmatched. The CDR3 sequence is 19 residues long. The germline V gene has CDR1 SGHRS and CDR2 YFSETQ. The time point denotes: peripheral blood 6 weeks after treatment start. TCRdb's table, derived via immunoSEQ multiplex PCR, lists solely in-frame clones and lacks some. Of 100,000 to 150,000 clones in the sample, around 88% were seen once. Sequencing used PBMCs, obtained around atezolizumab (anti-PD-L1) treatment. This clonotype was obtained from a man aged 50 or older with urothelial cancer. J is TRBJ2-2 and V is TRBV5-1; 13 positions match TRBD2. DNA for the CDR3: TGCGCCAGCAGCTTGGTGACTAGCGGGAGGCCCTTGAACACCGGGGAGCTGTTTTTT. Translated, it gives CASSLVTSGRPLNTGELFF.